This T cell receptor (beta chain) was retrieved from a study of tumor and adjacent non-tumor tissue in lung cancer. This CDR3 is 14 amino acids long. CDR1 is MNHNS and CDR2 is SASEGT in the germline V gene. The ends were cut back, 8 bases at V and 2 bases at J, with 12 bases in the middle. RNA was extracted from bulk tissue without any cell sorting. The library came from three nested PCR rounds adapted from ARM-PCR protocols. TCRdb called the multiplex PCR reads again in MiXCR, with one record for every CDR3 protein. The sample carries about 140,000 distinct CDR3 sequences, around two thirds recorded once.

The genes are TRBV6-1 and TRBJ2-2; D is undetermined. This sequence was found in a man aged 60-69 years with small cell lung cancer. The sample was lung tumor tissue. This CDR3 reads CASVHLPNTGELFF. Written as DNA, the CDR3 is TGTGCCAGCGTACACCTACCAAACACCGGGGAGCTGTTTTTT.